This T cell receptor beta chain was captured in a study of blood T cell repertoires in COVID-19. Background on the study: The United States, Italy and Spain supplied acute and convalescent COVID-19 samples. T cells, B-cell-depleted T cells, or PBMCs provided the cDNA or gDNA that served as material.

Authors' processing steps: By means of reference gene primer amplification, nucleated cell counts were estimated. TCRdb's table, derived via immunoSEQ multiplex PCR, lists solely in-frame clones and lacks some. The D gene and trimming were derived from the DNA, and the V and J assignments and clone size from that table. The profile shows about 220,000 clones, roughly four fifths of them singletons. The CDR3 covers 16 residues. Germline values: CDR1 MRHNA, CDR2 SNTAGT. V was pared by 8 bases and J by 1 base, with 6 bases of the junction left unmatched. The TCR originated in a woman between 65 and 79 years old with acute or convalescent COVID-19. The sequenced sample was peripheral blood. This chain joins TRBV6-4 and TRBJ1-6, with 9 bases lining up with TRBD1. CDR3 coding DNA: TGTGCCAGCCTACAGGGGGCGCCTTCCTATAATTCACCCCTCCACTTT. It yields the protein CASLQGAPSYNSPLHF.